This T cell receptor beta chain was captured by sequencing in a study of vaccination and CD4 T cells after COVID-19. This sample's treatment: approximately nine-day PBMC culture with coronavirus spike peptide pools or control peptides (ViraFEST assay). In this cohort, PCR tests turned positive between March and December 2020, predating US Alpha, Beta and Delta variants. A word on this clonotype: Its antigen is not known.

Germline V gives CDR1 DFQATT, CDR2 SNEGSKA (reference sequence). J was trimmed by 2 bases and V by 7 bases; bases with no gene match: 7. The CDR3 is 13 amino acids. Cultured CD4+ T cell DNA was sequenced using the Oncomine TCR Beta short-read assay. TCRdb called the PCR reads again in MiXCR, with one record for every CDR3 protein. The sample consists of around 20,000 distinct CDR3 sequences, more than 40% of them appearing once. Source: CD4+ T cells from blood, cultured in vitro, taken before SARS-CoV-2 vaccination. The V and J genes are TRBV20-1 and TRBJ2-7, with TRBD2 matching over 8 bases. The source is a human donor who had recovered from COVID-19. The chain's CDR3 is CSVHPGGAYEQYF. CDR3 sequence (DNA): TGCAGTGTCCACCCGGGAGGGGCCTACGAGCAGTACTTC.